Sequencing of this T cell receptor beta chain was carried out in a study of vaccination and CD4 T cells after COVID-19. A remark on this clonotype: Its specificity is unknown.

As to treatment: approximately nine-day PBMC culture with coronavirus spike peptide pools or control peptides (ViraFEST assay). Oncomine TCR Beta short-read sequencing was applied to DNA from cultured CD4+ T cells. TCRdb recomputed calls from the PCR reads with MiXCR, one row per CDR3 protein. This table holds more than 12,000 distinct CDR3 sequences, approximately 30% found once. Trimming pared 7 bases from V and 2 bases from J, leaving 11 bases between. This CDR3 contains 12 residues. Germline assignment: CDR1 SQVTM and CDR2 ANQGSEA. V is TRBV29-1 and J is TRBJ2-5; D is ambiguous. The sequence was collected from a human donor with COVID-19. What was sequenced was cultured CD4+ T cells from blood. CDR3 protein: CSGEWQQETQYF. In DNA, the CDR3 is TGCAGCGGGGAATGGCAGCAAGAGACCCAGTACTTC.